The 28 T cell receptor beta chains reported below all come from one sample, sequenced in a study of OX40 agonist ivuxolimab in advanced cancers. Sequencing was performed with immunoSEQ multiplex PCR; in TCRdb, only in-frame clones are kept and a portion is missing. Found here are about 47,000 clones, about 86% of them singletons; the top ten hold about 7%. Sequenced material: CD4+ or CD8+ T cells sorted from blood, taken in a trial of the OX40 agonist ivuxolimab. All receptors derive from an adult with an advanced solid tumor such as melanoma, head and neck, liver or kidney cancer.

The chain joins TRBV10-2 to TRBJ1-1; maybe TRBD1 (5 bases). Trimming took 7 bases from V and 0 from J, leaving 9 bases between them. CDR3 size: 13 residues. Germline CDR1 reads WSHSY; CDR2 reads SAAADI. The CDR3 protein is CASMRGLNTEAFF. CDR3 DNA: TGCGCCAGCATGAGGGGATTGAACACTGAAGCTTTCTTT.

This chain uses TRBV9 with TRBJ2-1; TRBD2 aligns across 8 bases. The germline V gene encodes CDR1 SGDLS and CDR2 YYNGEE. Trimming cost V 6 bases and J 4 bases; bases outside gene matches: 6. CDR3 length: 14 amino acids. The DNA of the CDR3 is TGTGCCAGCACCTCTCCGGGGGGGTACAATGAGCAGTTCTTC. Its translation: CASTSPGGYNEQFF.

This chain joins TRBV4-3 and TRBJ2-7; 7 bases fit TRBD1. The V segment lost 1 base and the J segment 2 bases; nucleotides outside the gene matches: 5. Germline V gene data show CDR1 as LGHNA and CDR2 as YSLEER. This CDR3 region has 15 residues. The CDR3 nucleotides read TGCGCCAGCAGCCAAGGACAGGGAAGTACCTACGAGCAGTACTTC. Translating it yields CASSQGQGSTYEQYF.

The chain is built from TRBV6-4 and TRBJ2-1; D is undetermined. Trimming shortened V by 0 bases and J by 6 bases, and 6 bases separated the two germline ends. This CDR3 has 13 amino acids. The germline CDR1 and CDR2 sequences are MRHNA and SNTAGT. CDR3 bases: TGTGCCAGCAGTGACTCCGCGAGCAATGAGCAGTTCTTC. Its translation: CASSDSASNEQFF.

This clone was recorded only once. The chain carries TRBV9 and TRBJ2-3; 9 bases agree with TRBD1. This CDR3 contains 17 residues. Unmatched junction bases numbered 13, after V lost 4 bases and J lost 4 bases. CDR1 is SGDLS and CDR2 is YYNGEE in the germline V gene. The CDR3 bases are TGTGCCAGCAGCCCCCAGATAGGGACAGGGCGTGCAGATACGCAGTATTTT. Protein sequence: CASSPQIGTGRADTQYF. Supplemented by reference TRBV9 and TRBJ2-3, the full variable domain reads DSGVTQTPKHLITATGQRVTLRCSPRSGDLSVYWYQQSLDQGLQFLIQYYNGEERAKGNILERFSAQQFPDLHSELNLSSLELGDSALYFCASSPQIGTGRADTQYFGPGTRLTVL.

This clone appeared many times. The chain's CDR3 is CASSPGQTNTGELFF. CDR3 DNA: TGCGCCAGCAGCCCTGGACAGACGAACACCGGGGAGCTGTTTTTT. The V call is TRBV5-1, the J call TRBJ2-2; possibly TRBD1 for D (6 bases). The CDR3 length is 15 residues. Germline V gene lookup returns CDR1 SGHRS and CDR2 YFSETQ. The ends were cut back, 4 bases at V and 0 bases at J, with 10 bases in the middle.

The chain joins TRBV7-8 to TRBJ1-5; D is unclear. The germline CDR1 and CDR2 sequences are SGHVS and FQNEAQ. The CDR3 is 16 residues long. Trimming left V 5 bases short and J 5 bases short, with 19 bases between. The CDR3 DNA reads TGTGCCAGCAGCCCCCCCGATCTGGACGGTTATCAGCCCCAGCATTTT. Its translation: CASSPPDLDGYQPQHF.

This chain links TRBV28 with TRBJ2-7, with 12 bases matching TRBD2. Germline CDR1 reads MDHEN; CDR2 reads SYDVKM. V lost 5 bases to trimming and J lost 6 bases; unmatched junction nucleotides: 5. This CDR3 contains 14 residues. This CDR3 is CASSPTSGRTEQYF. The DNA of the CDR3 is TGTGCCAGCAGTCCGACTAGCGGGAGAACCGAGCAGTACTTC.

The rearrangement links TRBV6-5 to TRBJ2-1; D remains unclear. The CDR3 extends over 13 amino acids. Germline CDR1 reads MNHEY; CDR2 reads SVGAGI. Deletions cut 0 bases from V and 6 bases from J, with 6 bases between. CDR3 protein: CASSYSTINEQFF. CDR3 sequence (DNA): TGTGCCAGCAGTTACTCGACAATCAATGAGCAGTTCTTC.

This clone was recorded only once. The chain couples TRBV4-1 to TRBJ2-3, with D tentatively TRBD2 (5 bases). Per the germline V gene, CDR1 is MGHRA and CDR2 is YSYEKL. Trimming took 6 bases from V and 2 from J, leaving 15 bases between them. This CDR3 is built from 15 residues. The CDR3 region is CASRWELDLTDTQYF. In DNA form, the CDR3 reads TGCGCCAGCAGGTGGGAGCTAGACCTCACAGATACGCAGTATTTT.

This clone qualifies as medium-sized. V is TRBV7-6 and J is TRBJ2-7; 7 nucleotides line up with TRBD2. The germline CDR1 and CDR2 sequences are SGHVS and FNYEAQ. This CDR3 comprises 14 residues. Germline trimming cut 5 bases from V and 2 bases from J; bases unmatched to any gene: 6. CDR3 in amino acids: CASSPREAAYEQYF. DNA for the CDR3: TGTGCCAGCAGCCCCCGGGAGGCCGCCTACGAGCAGTACTTC.

This clone was detected only a few times. V and J are TRBV10-3 and TRBJ2-7; no clear D gene. Looked up from germline, CDR1 is ENHRY and CDR2 is SYGVKD. This CDR3 is built from 13 residues. V was clipped by 2 bases and J by 0 bases, with 5 bases between them. This CDR3 is CAISEDDSYEQYF. The CDR3 DNA sequence: TGTGCCATCAGTGAGGACGACTCCTACGAGCAGTACTTC.

This clone was counted a single time. The V gene is TRBV15, the J gene TRBJ1-5; maybe TRBD1 (6 bases). The V end lost 0 bases, the J end lost 4 bases, and 7 bases lay between the germline ends. Looked up from germline, CDR1 is LNHNV and CDR2 is YYDKDF (reference sequence). The CDR3 runs to 14 residues. CDR3 bases: TGTGCCACCAGCAGAGATCAGGGGAATCAGCCCCAGCATTTT. This translates into CATSRDQGNQPQHF. Full variable domain (outside the CDR3, taken from reference TRBV15 and TRBJ1-5): DAMVIQNPRYQVTQFGKPVTLSCSQTLNHNVMYWYQQKSSQAPKLLFHYYDKDFNNEADTPDNFQSRRPNTSFCFLDIRSPGLGDTAMYLCATSRDQGNQPQHFGDGTRLSIL.

Note on this clone: A junction end diverges from the germline sequence, so it may reflect a read error. The sample holds other DNA sequences that translate to the same CDR3. The genes are TRBV9 and TRBJ1-1; TRBD1 matches 8 bases. Germline values: CDR1 SGDLS, CDR2 YYNGEE. CDR3 length equals 14 residues. CDR3 sequence reads: CASSPQGAYTEAFF. In DNA form, the CDR3 reads TGTGCCAGCAGCCCCCAGGGGGCGTACACTGAGGCTTTCTTT.

In this sample, this clone turned up a few times. V gene TRBV7-9 combines with J gene TRBJ1-5, with 8 nucleotides matching TRBD1. Trimming at V came to 6 bases and at J to 3 bases, leaving 4 bases not matched to a gene. Germline V gene sequence: CDR1 SEHNR, CDR2 FQNEAQ (reference sequence). The CDR3 has 14 amino acids. In nucleotides, the CDR3 is TGTGCCAGCAGTTCAGGGGGCCCCAATCAGCCCCAGCATTTT. This gives the protein CASSSGGPNQPQHF.

This clone is a singleton in its sample. The J gene is TRBJ1-4, the V gene TRBV7-8; the match to TRBD1 covers 9 bases. V was pared by 5 bases and J by 7 bases, with 5 bases of the junction left unmatched. The V gene's germline CDR1 is SGHVS and CDR2 FQNEAQ. The CDR3 runs 14 residues. CDR3 region: CASSEWTGVEKLFF. The CDR3 coding sequence is TGTGCCAGCAGCGAATGGACAGGGGTTGAAAAACTGTTTTTT.

This clone has only one observation. This chain uses TRBV6-5 with TRBJ2-7, with D hard to call. The germline gives CDR1 MNHEY, CDR2 SVGAGI. The ends were cut back, 1 base at V and 4 bases at J, with 2 bases in the middle. There are 11 residues in the CDR3. The DNA of the CDR3 is TGTGCCAGCAGTTACTTGTACGAGCAGTACTTC. Translation gives CASSYLYEQYF.

The count of this clone is one. Sequence at one end of the junction differs from germline and may be a read error. This chain links TRBV5-3 with TRBJ1-2, with a weak D call TRBD1 (5 bases). TRBV5-3 falls under the ORF class, with uncertain function. This CDR3 has 14 amino acids. The CDR3 sequence: CASSLEIPGGGYTF. The CDR3 DNA is TGTGCCAGCAGCTTGGAGATCCCCGGGGGAGGCTACACCTTC.

V gene TRBV2 combines with J gene TRBJ2-2; D ambiguous. This CDR3 comprises 14 residues. Germline V gene lookup returns CDR1 SNHLY and CDR2 FYNNEI. Trimming removed 5 bases from V and 5 bases from J, with 12 bases in between. Written as DNA, the CDR3 is TGTGCCAGCAGTAGTCCGCAAGTTACCGGGGAGCTGTTTTTT. Residues: CASSSPQVTGELFF.

This clone showed up just once. CDR3 sequence: CASSSRTYTGELFF. The CDR3 region has the DNA TGTGCCAGCAGTTCGCGGACCTACACCGGGGAGCTGTTTTTT. V gene TRBV28 combines with J gene TRBJ2-2; D is ambiguous. This CDR3 has 14 amino acids. V lost 4 bases and J lost 3, with 9 bases in between. Germline values: CDR1 MDHEN, CDR2 SYDVKM.

The rearrangement links TRBV30 to TRBJ2-1; 9 bases fit TRBD1. Trimming took 1 base from V and 8 from J; bases not matched to a gene: 9. The CDR3 runs 15 residues. Germline V lookup: CDR1 GTSNPN, CDR2 SVGIG (reference sequence). The chain's CDR3 is CAWSEALNRGHEQFF. CDR3 DNA sequence: TGTGCCTGGAGTGAGGCCCTAAACAGGGGGCATGAGCAGTTCTTC. The full variable domain, completed using reference TRBV30 and TRBJ2-1, is SQTIHQWPATLVQPVGSPLSLECTVEGTSNPNLYWYRQAAGRGLQLLFYSVGIGQISSEVPQNLSASRPQDRQFILSSKKLLLSDSGFYLCAWSEALNRGHEQFFGPGTRLTVL.

This rearrangement joins TRBV9 to TRBJ2-3; 15 bases align to TRBD2. The length of the CDR3 is 17 residues. In germline, CDR1 is SGDLS, CDR2 YYNGEE. With 3 bases clipped from V and 4 bases from J, the junction kept 6 bases outside the gene matches. The CDR3 region is CASSARTSGRAPDTQYF. CDR3 coding DNA: TGTGCCAGCAGCGCCCGGACTAGCGGGAGGGCCCCAGATACGCAGTATTTT.

The chain combines TRBV28 with TRBJ1-5, with a weak D call TRBD1 (5 bases). Germline-derived CDR1 and CDR2 are MDHEN and SYDVKM. V lost 3 bases, J lost 4 bases, and 10 bases lay in between. The CDR3 has 14 residues. CDR3 loop: CASSFSAGNQPQHF. The DNA for the CDR3 is TGTGCCAGCAGTTTTAGTGCAGGGAATCAGCCCCAGCATTTT.

CDR3: CASSPRPGFTEAFF. DNA of the CDR3: TGTGCCAGCAGCCCCCGCCCGGGATTCACTGAAGCTTTCTTT. The V gene is TRBV9, the J gene TRBJ1-1, with D uncertain. V was clipped by 4 bases and J by 4 bases, with 14 bases between them. CDR1 is SGDLS, CDR2 YYNGEE, per germline. CDR3 length equals 14 residues.

The sample holds a few counts of this clone. The chain recombines TRBV27 with TRBJ1-2; D not certain. V lost 0 bases and J 5 bases, leaving 16 bases between the germline ends. CDR3 length equals 16 residues. From germline, CDR1 is MNHEY and CDR2 SMNVEV (reference sequence). The CDR3 nucleotides read TGTGCCAGCAGTTTATCGTCCGGGGAACTACCTTATGGCTACACCTTC. The encoded protein is CASSLSSGELPYGYTF.

The V and J genes are TRBV6-1 and TRBJ2-3; D possibly corresponds to TRBD2 (6 bases). The CDR3 sequence is 15 residues long. The V end lost 3 bases, the J end lost 2 bases, and 12 bases lay between the germline ends. CDR1 MNHNS and CDR2 SASEGT come from the germline V gene. This CDR3 is CASSEQRGATDTQYF. In nucleotides, the CDR3 is TGTGCCAGCAGTGAGCAACGCGGGGCCACAGATACGCAGTATTTT.

The chain couples TRBV27 to TRBJ2-2, with a possible D match to TRBD1 (6 bases). V was cut by 2 bases and J by 6 bases, with 7 bases left in between. Germline V gene data show CDR1 as MNHEY and CDR2 as SMNVEV (reference sequence). This CDR3 has 13 amino acids. CDR3 in DNA: TGTGCCAGCAGTTTAGCAGGGGCCGGGGAGCTGTTTTTT. Translated, it gives CASSLAGAGELFF.

This clone occurred a few times. The chain links TRBV29-1 to TRBJ2-3, with 9 bases aligning to TRBD2. The CDR3 has 13 residues. J gave up 3 bases and V 7 bases, and 5 bases lay outside the gene matches. CDR1 and CDR2 (germline): SQVTM, ANQGSEA. In DNA, the CDR3 is TGCAGCGCCTTAGCGGGGGAAACAGATACGCAGTATTTT. It specifies CSALAGETDTQYF.